What follows are 30 T cell receptor beta chains derived from one specimen sequenced in a study of T cell repertoires in cytomegalovirus infection. TCRdb reprocessed the reads via MiXCR and lists one record per CDR3 protein. In the table there are 480,000 or so distinct CDR3 sequences, approximately 10% of which are singletons. The sequencing sample was made of PBMCs. These receptors all come from a human donor in good health (CMV status not recorded). Some clones in this sample may be carry-over from other donors' samples.

This clonotype occurred a few times. The chain employs TRBV27 and TRBJ1-6, with 8 bases that match TRBD1. V shed 5 bases and J 14 bases; nucleotides not matched to a gene: 8. This CDR3 has 13 residues. Germline loops: CDR1 MNHEY, CDR2 SMNVEV (reference sequence). The CDR3 loop is CASSPRQGIALHF. The CDR3 coding sequence is TGTGCCAGCAGTCCCCGACAGGGGATAGCCCTCCACTTT.

This clonotype has more than one count but fewer than ten. The V and J genes are TRBV7-3 and TRBJ1-5; no firm D call. Per the germline V gene, CDR1 is SGHTA and CDR2 is FQGTGA. V dropped 10 bases and J dropped 2 bases, with 12 bases sitting between them. The CDR3 is 13 amino acids. The CDR3 region is CANSPYGNQPQHF. CDR3 bases: TGTGCCAACAGTCCTTACGGCAATCAGCCCCAGCATTTT.

This clonotype was seen repeatedly, ten times or more. It is unclear where the CDR3 begins or ends on the DNA, so no DNA is shown, and the CDR3 is as TCRdb lists it. The chain uses TRBV7-6 and TRBJ1-4; the table's D call of TRBD1 was not tested on the DNA. The germline V gene has CDR1 SGHVS and CDR2 FNYEAQ. From its first to its last residue, the CDR3 has 15 amino acids. CDR3: CASSSSDRVNEKLFF.

This clonotype was seen repeatedly, ten times or more. This chain connects TRBV28 to TRBJ2-7; tentative D call: TRBD2 (5 bases). The V end lost 7 bases, the J end lost 6 bases, and 22 bases lay between the germline ends. The germline V gene has CDR1 MDHEN and CDR2 SYDVKM. The CDR3 is 15 amino acids. CDR3 sequence (DNA): TGTGCCAGCACGGTCTTTAAAACACTCCGGGGCGAGCAGTACTTC. It is translated as CASTVFKTLRGEQYF.

This clonotype has at least ten counts. This sequence joins TRBV20-1 and TRBJ2-5; TRBD2 matches at 13 bases. Per the germline V gene, CDR1 is DFQATT and CDR2 is SNEGSKA (reference sequence). This CDR3 has 15 amino acids. The V and J ends lost 2 bases and 5 bases, in that order; junction bases with no gene match: 5. CDR3 sequence: CSARSGLAGRETQYF. The CDR3 region has the DNA TGCAGTGCTAGATCGGGACTAGCGGGACGGGAGACCCAGTACTTC.

The chain carries TRBV7-9 and TRBJ2-5, with 10 bases identical to TRBD2. Trimming at V came to 5 bases and at J to 3 bases, leaving 9 bases not matched to a gene. This CDR3 has 16 amino acids. Germline V gene data show CDR1 as SEHNR and CDR2 as FQNEAQ (reference sequence). The CDR3 DNA reads TGTGCCAGCAGCCTTAAAGCGGGAGGGCCTGAAGAGACCCAGTACTTC. Its protein is CASSLKAGGPEETQYF.

Many counts were recorded for this clonotype. The chain links TRBV28 to TRBJ2-7; 11 bases agree with TRBD2. Germline CDR1 reads MDHEN; CDR2 reads SYDVKM. This CDR3 comprises 17 residues. With V trimmed by 5 bases and J by 0 bases, 9 bases remained unmatched. CDR3 in DNA: TGTGCCAGCAGTCCCACCCGGACTAGCGGGTACTCCTACGAGCAGTACTTC. Residues: CASSPTRTSGYSYEQYF.

This clonotype occurred many times. V gene TRBV5-1 combines with J gene TRBJ1-5, with D uncertain. The CDR3 sequence is 13 residues long. Germline lookup yields CDR1 SGHRS and CDR2 YFSETQ. Trimming shortened V by 2 bases and J by 3 bases, and 6 bases separated the two germline ends. The CDR3 here is CASSLSPNQPQHF. As DNA, the CDR3 is TGCGCCAGCAGCTTATCCCCCAATCAGCCCCAGCATTTT.

The rearrangement uses TRBV29-1 and TRBJ2-1; perhaps TRBD2 as D (6 bases). The CDR3 runs to 14 residues. Germline CDR1 and CDR2: SQVTM and ANQGSEA. V was trimmed by 4 bases and J by 4 bases, leaving 14 bases between them. The DNA of the CDR3 is TGCAGCGTTGTGGGGGGAAGGACTTACAATGAGCAGTTCTTC. It translates to CSVVGGRTYNEQFF.

This clonotype has at least ten counts. The genes are TRBV5-1 and TRBJ1-3, with D maybe TRBD1 (5 bases). This CDR3 spans 16 amino acids. With 0 bases removed from V and 0 bases from J, the gap between germline ends came to 10 bases. Germline CDR1 is SGHRS and CDR2 is YFSETQ. The CDR3 coding sequence is TGCGCCAGCAGCTTGGTGGCGGGGCCCTCTGGAAACACCATATATTTT. It translates to CASSLVAGPSGNTIYF.

Many counts were recorded for this clonotype. The CDR3 DNA is TGTGCCAGCAGCCCGACAGGGGGCTATGGCTACACCTTC. Encoded protein: CASSPTGGYGYTF. The rearrangement uses TRBV11-2 and TRBJ1-2; 9 bases fit TRBD1. The CDR3 is 13 residues long. Germline CDR1 and CDR2: SGHAT and FQNNGV. Germline trimming cut 5 bases from V and 4 bases from J; bases unmatched to any gene: 2. The whole variable domain, remainder taken from reference TRBV11-2 and TRBJ1-2, is EAGVAQSPRYKIIEKRQSVAFWCNPISGHATLYWYQQILGQGPKLLIQFQNNGVVDDSQLPKDRFSAERLKGVDSTLKIQPAKLEDSAVYLCASSPTGGYGYTFGSGTRLTVV.

A word on this clonotype: A clone one base away is much larger, so this may be a read error. Here the CDR3 omits its conserved ending phenylalanine or tryptophan, so a read error is the likely source. The chain joins TRBV7-4 to TRBJ2-7; D is perhaps TRBD1 (6 bases). CDR1 and CDR2 from the germline V gene are SGHVT and SQSDAQ. CDR3 length equals 15 residues. V shed 5 bases and J shed 2 bases, with 16 bases lying between them. CDR3 bases: TGTGCCAGCAGCCCTCCATCGGACAGAGCCTACGAGCAGTACCTC. It yields the protein CASSPPSDRAYEQYL.

This clonotype was counted at least ten times. The gene calls are TRBV28 and TRBJ2-2; D remains unclear. This CDR3 is built from 16 residues. Trimming shortened V by 7 bases and J by 4 bases, and 19 bases separated the two germline ends. Germline CDR1 is MDHEN and CDR2 is SYDVKM. The CDR3 DNA reads TGTGCCAGCACCTTGACCCGAGGACGGAGCACCGGGGAGCTGTTTTTT. This codes for CASTLTRGRSTGELFF.

This clonotype turned up a few times. The chain uses TRBV7-2 and TRBJ2-1; D unclear. This CDR3 has 12 amino acids. Germline CDR1 SGHTA, CDR2 FQGNSA. The V end lost 1 base, the J end lost 9 bases, and 7 bases lay between the germline ends. This chain's CDR3 is CASSLGNTEQFF. The DNA of the CDR3 is TGTGCCAGCAGCTTAGGGAACACTGAGCAGTTCTTC.

The chain has TRBV7-2 and TRBJ2-1; D tentatively reads TRBD1 or TRBD2 (5 bases each). V was trimmed by 5 bases and J by 6 bases, leaving 17 bases between them. CDR1 is SGHTA and CDR2 is FQGNSA in the germline V gene. The CDR3 runs 15 residues. The CDR3 DNA sequence: TGTGCCAGCAGCCCAAGCCGGGACCCCCGCAATGAGCAGTTCTTC. It is translated as CASSPSRDPRNEQFF.

This clonotype showed up many times. This chain links TRBV7-3 with TRBJ1-1; unclear D gene. This CDR3 has 15 amino acids. Germline loops: CDR1 SGHTA, CDR2 FQGTGA. V lost 1 base and J 0 bases, leaving 9 bases between the germline ends. As DNA, the CDR3 is TGTGCCAGCAGCTTAAGGCGGATACTGAACACTGAAGCTTTCTTT. It is translated as CASSLRRILNTEAFF.

This clonotype has at least ten counts. The V gene is TRBV7-2, the J gene TRBJ2-7; 12 bases map to TRBD2. Germline V gene lookup returns CDR1 SGHTA and CDR2 FQGNSA. The J segment lost 7 bases and the V segment lost 5 bases, leaving 6 bases of the junction unmatched. The CDR3 totals 14 residues. The CDR3 bases are TGTGCCAGCAGCGACCTAGCGGGAGGGAGGGAGCAGTACTTC. The encoded protein is CASSDLAGGREQYF.

This clonotype was recorded at least ten times. The gene calls are TRBV5-8 and TRBJ1-1; TRBD1 is a possible D gene (6 bases). V was cut by 4 bases and J by 0 bases, with 22 bases left in between. The V gene's germline CDR1 is SGHTS and CDR2 YDEGEE. The CDR3 is 18 amino acids. In DNA form, the CDR3 reads TGTGCCAGCAGCAAGGTGGACGACAGGATACCCATGAACACTGAAGCTTTCTTT. This encodes CASSKVDDRIPMNTEAFF. The entire variable domain, with the rest obtained from reference TRBV5-8 and TRBJ1-1, is as follows: EAGVTQSPTHLIKTRGQQATLRCSPISGHTSVYWYQQALGLGLQFLLWYDEGEERNRGNFPPRFSGRQFPNYSSELNVNALELEDSALYLCASSKVDDRIPMNTEAFFGQGTRLTVV.

The chain recombines TRBV29-1 with TRBJ2-1; 7 bases agree with TRBD1. There are 14 residues in the CDR3. Germline loops: CDR1 SQVTM, CDR2 ANQGSEA. Trimming took 8 bases from V and 4 from J; bases not matched to a gene: 11. Here the CDR3 DNA reads TGCAGCTTTTGCCGGGACAGCGTATACAATGAGCAGTTCTTC. Its protein is CSFCRDSVYNEQFF.

This clonotype occurred many times. The CDR3 sequence: CASSLRSSGLLSYEQYF. The DNA for the CDR3 is TGTGCCAGCAGTTTAAGGTCTAGCGGGTTACTATCCTACGAGCAGTACTTC. The genes are TRBV28 and TRBJ2-7; 8 nucleotides agree with TRBD2. There are 17 residues in the CDR3. Germline-derived CDR1 and CDR2 are MDHEN and SYDVKM. V shed 2 bases and J 1 base; nucleotides not matched to a gene: 10.

A few counts support this clonotype. The V gene is TRBV28, the J gene TRBJ2-3; 8 bases line up with TRBD2. Germline CDR1 is MDHEN and CDR2 is SYDVKM. The trim removed 2 bases at V and 2 bases at J, leaving 9 bases unmatched. The CDR3 spans 17 residues. CDR3 in amino acids: CASSLMVKRENTDTQYF. In DNA, the CDR3 is TGTGCCAGCAGTTTAATGGTCAAGCGGGAGAACACAGATACGCAGTATTTT.

Many counts were recorded for this clonotype. The chain combines TRBV5-6 with TRBJ1-2; TRBD1 agrees at 9 bases. Germline assignment: CDR1 SGHDT and CDR2 YYEEEE. V shed 0 bases and J 6 bases; nucleotides not matched to a gene: 0. This CDR3 comprises 13 residues. Here the CDR3 DNA reads TGTGCCAGCAGCTTGGACAGGGGGCATGGCTACACCTTC. Residues: CASSLDRGHGYTF.

CDR3 sequence: CASGLVVWESLSRDRTDNEQFF. In nucleotides, the CDR3 is TGTGCTAGTGGTTTGGTTGTCTGGGAGAGTCTAAGCCGGGACAGGACGGACAATGAGCAGTTCTTC. V and J are TRBV12-5 and TRBJ2-1; the match to TRBD1 covers 8 bases. V trimming: 0 bases; J trimming: 5 bases; junction bases outside the gene matches: 24. The germline gives CDR1 LGHNT, CDR2 FRNRAP. CDR3 length: 22 amino acids.

This clonotype was seen a few times. The chain links TRBV14 to TRBJ1-2, with TRBD1 as a possible D gene (6 bases). CDR3 size: 13 residues. Germline V lookup: CDR1 SGHDN, CDR2 FVKESK. Trimming stripped 2 bases from V and 8 bases from J, with 12 bases between. The CDR3: CASSQLQGGGYTF. The DNA of the CDR3 is TGTGCCAGCAGCCAACTACAGGGAGGAGGCTACACCTTC.

This clonotype was recorded at least ten times. The chain couples TRBV15 to TRBJ2-1; no firm D call. This CDR3 comprises 13 residues. CDR1 and CDR2 from the germline V gene are LNHNV and YYDKDF (reference sequence). V lost 3 bases to trimming and J lost 7 bases, with 10 bases between them. In DNA form, the CDR3 reads TGTGCCACCAGCAGGCCACTCAGGAATGAGCAGTTCTTC. It translates to CATSRPLRNEQFF.

This clonotype appeared many times. J is TRBJ2-1 and V is TRBV12-3 or TRBV12-4; 7 nucleotides agree with TRBD1. The J segment lost 6 bases and the V segment lost 5 bases, leaving 4 bases of the junction unmatched. This CDR3 has 13 residues. The CDR3 DNA follows: TGTGCCAGCAGTCCGACAGGGACCAATGAGCAGTTCTTC. Translated: CASSPTGTNEQFF.

This clonotype was counted only a few times. The J gene is TRBJ2-5, the V gene TRBV29-1; TRBD1 matches 8 bases. V lost 6 bases and J lost 4; bases outside the gene matches: 7. The CDR3 length is 13 residues. CDR1 is SQVTM and CDR2 is ANQGSEA in the germline V gene. The CDR3 is CSVRTGLRETQYF. CDR3 nucleotide sequence: TGCAGCGTCCGGACAGGGTTAAGAGAGACCCAGTACTTC. The full variable domain, its missing parts supplied by reference TRBV29-1 and TRBJ2-5, is SAVISQKPSRDICQRGTSLTIQCQVDSQVTMMFWYRQQPGQSLTLIATANQGSEATYESGFVIDKFPISRPNLTFSTLTVSNMSPEDSSIYLCSVRTGLRETQYFGPGTRLLVL.

This clonotype appeared many times. The V and J genes are TRBV12-5 and TRBJ1-1; D is ambiguous. CDR1 LGHNT and CDR2 FRNRAP come from the germline V gene. The V and J ends lost 6 bases and 2 bases respectively, with 4 bases between them. CDR3 length: 11 residues. The CDR3 spells CASGKNTEAFF. The DNA for the CDR3 is TGTGCTAGTGGAAAAAACACTGAAGCTTTCTTT.

This clonotype was counted many times. This chain joins TRBV7-9 and TRBJ1-6; a weak D match, TRBD1 (6 bases). Germline lookup yields CDR1 SEHNR and CDR2 FQNEAQ (reference sequence). Trimming cost V 2 bases and J 9 bases, with 11 bases left between them. CDR3 length equals 14 residues. CDR3: CASSLRQGSSPLHF. The CDR3, as DNA: TGTGCCAGCAGCTTACGGCAGGGGAGTTCACCCCTCCACTTT.

Many counts were recorded for this clonotype. This chain links TRBV6-5 with TRBJ1-5; 7 nucleotides line up with TRBD1. V lost 5 bases and J lost 2; bases outside the gene matches: 6. This CDR3 is 15 amino acids long. From germline, CDR1 is MNHEY and CDR2 SVGAGI. The CDR3 protein is CASSPDRIRNQPQHF. CDR3 in DNA: TGTGCCAGCAGTCCGGACAGGATACGCAATCAGCCCCAGCATTTT.